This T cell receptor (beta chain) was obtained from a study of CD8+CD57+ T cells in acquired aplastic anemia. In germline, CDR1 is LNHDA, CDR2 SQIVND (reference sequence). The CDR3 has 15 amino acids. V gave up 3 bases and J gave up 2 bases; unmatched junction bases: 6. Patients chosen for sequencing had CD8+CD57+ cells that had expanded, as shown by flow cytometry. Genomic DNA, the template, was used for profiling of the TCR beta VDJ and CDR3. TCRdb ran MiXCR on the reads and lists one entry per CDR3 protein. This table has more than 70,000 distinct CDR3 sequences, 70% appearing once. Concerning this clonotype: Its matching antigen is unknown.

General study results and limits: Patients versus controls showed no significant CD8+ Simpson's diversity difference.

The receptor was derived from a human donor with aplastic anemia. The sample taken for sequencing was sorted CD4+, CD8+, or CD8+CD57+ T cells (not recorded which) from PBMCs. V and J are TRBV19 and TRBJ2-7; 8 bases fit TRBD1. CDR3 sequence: CASSIRTGPTYEQYF. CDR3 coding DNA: TGTGCCAGTAGTATCAGGACAGGGCCGACCTACGAGCAGTACTTC.